This T cell receptor (beta chain) was documented in a study of T-cell reconstitution after alpha-beta-depleted transplantation in children (dated by TCRdb to the mid-2010s). Regarding the complete study: T-cell immune reconstitution after TCRalphabeta/CD19-depleted allogeneic hematopoietic cell transplantation in children was quantitatively tracked in the study by means of TCR repertoire profiling.

Beyond this particular receptor, the publication reports: Over subsequent months, a decline in hyperexpanded clone frequencies was noted, and after one year, T-cell counts and TCRbeta diversity were mostly ascribed to newly produced T cells. The high TCRbeta diversity at day 60 in some patients was ascribed to recipient T cells and intrathymic progenitors that had survived conditioning. Apparently early alphabetaT-cell count recovery about two months after transplant reportedly relied on only several hundred rapidly expanded clones derived from non-depleted graft cells.

Libraries were made using PCR. The sample was run on an Illumina HiSeq 2500. Molecular barcoding was employed in the preparation of TCR libraries, with unique molecular identifiers being used to normalize TCRbeta repertoire quantification. Clones were called with MiXCR by TCRdb after fastp trimmed the public reads at Q25, and only in-frame beta chains were retained. For every CDR3 protein sequence, its rows merge into one entry that carries the most common genes and DNA. The sample data list 450,000 to 600,000 distinct CDR3 sequences, and 13% of these were observed just once. Over 2% of the sample goes to the ten largest clones. The sample's treatment or condition label, in plain terms: allogeneic hematopoietic cell transplantation with graft depleted of TCRalphabeta T cells and CD19 B cells. The children who served as transplant recipients had been given grafts of TCRalphabeta/CD19-depleted allogeneic hematopoietic cells.

Here V drops 6 bases and J drops 2 bases, and the junction holds 10 bases not matched to any gene. According to the germline V gene, CDR1 reads MNHEY and CDR2 reads SVGEGT. The CDR3, from cysteine to phenylalanine, totals 15 residues. Only the CDR3 DNA is retained, 45 bases long and in frame from the first base. This clonotype turned up a few times. The clone's antigen remains unknown. No base quality values were provided; no much bigger clone lies one nucleotide off. The TCR sequence derives from a male patient younger than 18 who had a stem cell transplant for acute myeloid leukemia, so the T cells may come from the graft donor. This receptor chain uses TRBV6-2 or TRBV6-3 and TRBJ2-7; the junction holds 7 bases that match TRBD1. The sequencing here drew on PBMCs, mostly from graft donor cells, taken 360 days after TCRalphabeta/CD19-depleted stem cell transplant. The nucleotide sequence reads as follows: TGTGCCAGCAGCCAGACCTCGACAGGGCCCTACGAGCAGTACTTC. Its product reads: CASSQTSTGPYEQYF.